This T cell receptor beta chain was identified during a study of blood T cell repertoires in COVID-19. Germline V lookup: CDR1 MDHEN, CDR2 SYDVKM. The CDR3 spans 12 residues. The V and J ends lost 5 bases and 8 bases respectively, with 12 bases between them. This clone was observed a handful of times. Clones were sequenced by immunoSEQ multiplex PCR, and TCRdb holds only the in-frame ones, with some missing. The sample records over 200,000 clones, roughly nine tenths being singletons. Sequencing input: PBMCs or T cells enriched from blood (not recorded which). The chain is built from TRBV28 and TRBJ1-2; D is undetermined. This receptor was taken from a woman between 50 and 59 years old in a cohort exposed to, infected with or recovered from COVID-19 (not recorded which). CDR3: CASSHPGRGYTF. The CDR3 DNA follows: TGTGCCAGCAGTCACCCCGGGAGGGGCTACACCTTC.